The 15 T cell receptor beta chains given below trace back to one sample, sequenced in a study of Ad26.COV2.S vaccination and SARS-CoV-2 variants. The method was immunoSEQ multiplex PCR; TCRdb's version includes in-frame clones alone and lacks a portion of them. Among 150,000 to 200,000 clones, around nine tenths were seen once, and the ten largest hold about 5.9%. The sequencing used peripheral blood, collected after recovery from COVID-19. The origin of the receptors is a human donor who had recovered from COVID-19.

This clone appeared a single time. The J gene is TRBJ2-1, the V gene TRBV9; TRBD2 matches at 8 bases. Germline V lookup: CDR1 SGDLS, CDR2 YYNGEE. This CDR3 region has 14 residues. V trimming: 4 bases; J trimming: 4 bases; junction bases outside the gene matches: 4. The CDR3 loop reads CASSLAGGYNEQFF. The CDR3 coding sequence is TGTGCCAGCAGCCTGGCGGGGGGTTACAATGAGCAGTTCTTC.

This clone is a singleton in its sample. This chain connects TRBV28 to TRBJ1-1; TRBD1 aligns across 8 bases. Germline trimming cut 5 bases from V and 5 bases from J; bases unmatched to any gene: 10. CDR3 length: 15 residues. Germline assignment: CDR1 MDHEN and CDR2 SYDVKM. The CDR3 bases are TGTGCCAGCAGTGCCCGCAGGGGGCGCGTGACTGAAGCTTTCTTT. This codes for CASSARRGRVTEAFF.

The rearrangement links TRBV4-1 to TRBJ2-7, with a weak D call TRBD1 (5 bases). The CDR3 consists of 13 residues. Germline V gene data show CDR1 as MGHRA and CDR2 as YSYEKL. V was shortened by 5 bases and J by 6 bases, with 14 bases between the two germline ends. CDR3: CASSSGLGGEQYF. CDR3 nucleotides: TGCGCCAGCAGCTCAGGGTTGGGCGGCGAGCAGTACTTC.

CDR3 sequence: CATSAGRGTGELFF. CDR3 bases: TGTGCCACCAGTGCGGGCAGGGGCACCGGGGAGCTGTTTTTT. The chain joins TRBV24-1 to TRBJ2-2; perhaps TRBD1 as D (6 bases). The CDR3 covers 14 residues. Per the germline V gene, CDR1 is KGHDR and CDR2 is SFDVKD. The V and J ends lost 5 bases and 4 bases respectively, with 10 bases between them.

The chain joins TRBV6-6 to TRBJ1-6, with D maybe TRBD1 (5 bases). CDR3 length: 15 residues. Per germline, CDR1 MNHNY and CDR2 SVGAGI (reference sequence). The germline V and J ends were trimmed by 6 bases and 6 bases, with 15 bases remaining between them. The CDR3 DNA follows: TGTGCCAGCAGGCCTGCCGGCGGGGGTAATTCACCCCTCCACTTT. It encodes CASRPAGGGNSPLHF.

This clone appeared once. The rearrangement uses TRBV5-1 and TRBJ1-1; D call uncertain. Germline lookup yields CDR1 SGHRS and CDR2 YFSETQ. Trimming cost V 4 bases and J 5 bases, with 21 bases left between them. This CDR3 comprises 16 residues. CDR3 nucleotides: TGCGCCAGCAGCCCCTCTTGGGTCTCATTTTTGACTGAAGCTTTCTTT. Translated, it gives CASSPSWVSFLTEAFF.

The rearrangement uses TRBV7-2 and TRBJ1-5; 9 bases agree with TRBD1. Germline CDR1 is SGHTA and CDR2 is FQGNSA. V lost 4 bases to trimming and J lost 6 bases; unmatched junction nucleotides: 4. The CDR3 extends over 14 amino acids. DNA of the CDR3: TGTGCCAGCAGCTCACAGGGGGCGAGTCAGCCCCAGCATTTT. This translates into CASSSQGASQPQHF.

J is TRBJ2-3 and V is TRBV3-1 (or the pseudogene TRBV3-2), with 7 bases aligning to TRBD2. The V and J ends lost 4 bases and 2 bases, in that order; junction bases with no gene match: 15. The CDR3 is 18 amino acids. CDR1 is LGHDT and CDR2 is YNNKEL in the germline V gene (reference sequence). The CDR3 spells CASSLPSGGRGSTDTQYF. The CDR3 DNA is TGTGCCAGCAGCCTTCCCTCGGGCGGGAGAGGCTCCACAGATACGCAGTATTTT.

The chain employs TRBV29-1 and TRBJ1-5; D not certain. Germline assignment: CDR1 SQVTM and CDR2 ANQGSEA. This CDR3 comprises 11 residues. The V and J ends lost 3 bases and 2 bases respectively, with 2 bases between them. CDR3 in DNA: TGCAGCGTTGACCGCAATCAGCCCCAGCATTTT. It specifies CSVDRNQPQHF.

This chain connects TRBV7-9 to TRBJ1-2, with 7 positions matching TRBD1. This CDR3 has 13 residues. The germline V gene encodes CDR1 SEHNR and CDR2 FQNEAQ (reference sequence). The J segment lost 3 bases and the V segment lost 3 bases, leaving 1 base of the junction unmatched. The CDR3 loop reads CASSFGTDYGYTF. The DNA for the CDR3 is TGTGCCAGCAGCTTCGGGACAGACTATGGCTACACCTTC.

The gene calls are TRBV4-2 and TRBJ2-5, with TRBD2 matching over 11 bases. V gave up 5 bases and J gave up 9 bases; unmatched junction bases: 11. CDR1 and CDR2 (germline): LGHNA, YNFKEQ. The CDR3 is made up of 15 amino acids. The CDR3 sequence is CASSTSLAGGEAQYF. As DNA, the CDR3 is TGTGCCAGCAGCACTTCCTTAGCGGGAGGGGAGGCCCAGTACTTC.

The genes are TRBV14 and TRBJ2-7, with D perhaps matching TRBD2 (6 bases). Between the trimmed V and J ends, which lost 1 base and 4 bases, there was a span of 14 bases. CDR3 size: 15 residues. Germline V gene sequence: CDR1 SGHDN, CDR2 FVKESK. This CDR3 reads CASSQVGGEVYEQYF. CDR3 bases: TGTGCCAGCAGCCAAGTCGGAGGGGAGGTTTACGAGCAGTACTTC.

The chain recombines TRBV7-9 with TRBJ2-7; the match to TRBD2 covers 8 bases. The length of the CDR3 is 15 residues. Germline values: CDR1 SEHNR, CDR2 FQNEAQ (reference sequence). V was clipped by 5 bases and J by 3 bases; unmatched bases: 9. The DNA for the CDR3 is TGTGCCAGCAGCCCTCCGGGACTAGGTCGCTACGAGCAGTACTTC. Translation gives CASSPPGLGRYEQYF.

The chain links TRBV6-5 to TRBJ2-5; 10 nucleotides align to TRBD1. The CDR3 covers 14 residues. Germline assignment: CDR1 MNHEY and CDR2 SVGAGI. Losses at the gene ends were 2 bases for V and 4 bases for J; bases not matched to a gene: 1. In DNA, the CDR3 is TGTGCCAGCAGTTACAGGGACAGGGGAGAGACCCAGTACTTC. Translation: CASSYRDRGETQYF.

This sequence joins TRBV27 and TRBJ1-1, with D maybe TRBD1 (6 bases). Germline assignment: CDR1 MNHEY and CDR2 SMNVEV (reference sequence). V was cut by 2 bases and J by 4 bases, with 17 bases left in between. The CDR3 contains 16 residues. The CDR3 loop reads CASSLVRGGGGTEAFF. CDR3 coding DNA: TGTGCCAGCAGTTTAGTTCGCGGGGGCGGCGGCACTGAAGCTTTCTTT.